This T cell receptor (beta chain) derives from a study of cytomegalovirus exposure and HLA in healthy donors. After removal of 7 bases from V and 1 base from J, the junction contained 6 bases not matched to a gene. This CDR3 spans 14 amino acids. The germline V gene has CDR1 SGHNT and CDR2 YYREEE (reference sequence). The assay was immunoSEQ multiplex PCR, and TCRdb's table has in-frame clones only and misses some. The sample yields over 110,000 clones, around 86% seen once. Donors were drawn from the approximately 110-subject validation cohort, separate from the approximately 620-subject first cohort.

The receptor comes from a man in his late teens or twenties in good health and CMV-seropositive. V is TRBV5-4 and J is TRBJ2-7, with TRBD1 matching over 9 bases. The sequenced sample consisted of PBMCs. The CDR3 sequence is CASSSGTGSYEQYF. In DNA, the CDR3 is TGTGCCAGCTCCTCCGGGACAGGGTCCTACGAGCAGTACTTC.